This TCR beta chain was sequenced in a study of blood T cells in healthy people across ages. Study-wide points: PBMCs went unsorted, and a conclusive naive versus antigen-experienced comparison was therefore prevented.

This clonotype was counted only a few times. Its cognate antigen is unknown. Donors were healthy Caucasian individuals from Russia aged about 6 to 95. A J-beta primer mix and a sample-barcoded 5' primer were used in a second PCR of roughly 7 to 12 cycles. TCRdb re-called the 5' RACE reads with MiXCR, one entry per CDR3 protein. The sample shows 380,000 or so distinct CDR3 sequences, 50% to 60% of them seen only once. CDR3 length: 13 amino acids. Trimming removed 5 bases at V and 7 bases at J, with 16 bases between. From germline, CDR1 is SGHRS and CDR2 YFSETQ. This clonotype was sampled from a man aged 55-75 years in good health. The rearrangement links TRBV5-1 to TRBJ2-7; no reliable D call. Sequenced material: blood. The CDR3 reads CASSQTPAFEQYF. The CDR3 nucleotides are TGCGCCAGCAGTCAAACCCCGGCTTTTGAGCAGTACTTC.